The present T cell receptor (beta chain) was sequenced within a study of T-cell memory formation after mild COVID-19 (dated by TCRdb to the early 2020s). With respect to the entire study: TCR sequence clusters from the two donors were largely donor specific. Longitudinal TCRalpha and TCRbeta repertoire sequencing tracked T-cell clones expanding and contracting after mild COVID-19 in two donors. Two young, previously healthy adult volunteers made up the cohort, one male and one female. What the authors observed across the whole study: The study included only two mild cases, and larger cohorts that include severe cases with pre-infection samples were judged to be necessary. SARS-CoV-2 specificity was not confirmed for the second-wave clones peaking on day 37. Contracting CD4+ clones were found mainly in CM and EM memory subsets, while CD8+ clones were enriched in EMRA. From day 15 to 85, contracting clones showed balanced CD4/CD8 phenotypes, whereas a second wave of clones that expanded from day 15 to 37 leaned towards CD4+. Some responding clones were detected in pre-infection memory, which suggested that pre-existing cross-reactive memory T cells had joined the SARS-CoV-2 response.

This clonotype was detected ten times or more. The antigen it recognizes is unknown. No per-base quality is available; no much larger clone lies one base away. Sequencing was carried out with an Illumina NovaSeq 6000. TCRalpha and TCRbeta cDNA libraries were built by 5'RACE with constant-segment primers, adding sample barcodes and unique molecular identifiers. Trizol reagent was used to extract RNA from every sample. Amplification of the libraries took two PCR steps, and the second step added a second sample barcode plus Illumina TruSeq adapters. Sequencing of the libraries was done on an Illumina NovaSeq, producing 2 x 150 bp paired-end reads. The authors processed their data as follows. Demultiplexing of reads and collapsing into UMI-guided consensus sequences were performed with migec v1.2.7. Using mixcr v2.1.11, UMI consensuses were aligned to TRA and TRB V and J templates and then assembled into clonotypes. Expanded or contracted clonotypes were those called significant by both edgeR and NoisET, with noise models trained on biological replicates. For edgeR calls, the cutoffs were a false discovery rate-adjusted p below 0.01 and a log2 fold-change threshold of 1. As an exploratory analysis of dynamics, PCA with hierarchical clustering was applied to max-normalized trajectories of the 1000 most abundant clonotypes. Separately sequenced CD4+ and CD8+ repertoires were used to assign a CD4 or CD8 phenotype to each responding clone. TCRdb applied fastp at Q25 and MiXCR to the public reads, then kept only in-frame beta chains. All rows with the same CDR3 protein become a single entry with the most common DNA and genes. The V and J calls reflect TCRdb's pipeline rather than the authors' work. In all, the sample holds about 400,000 distinct CDR3 sequences, and about a sixth of those were seen once. Of the sample, about a fifth is held by the ten largest clones.

Ficoll-Paque density gradient centrifugation was used to isolate PBMCs. CDR1 and CDR2 were assigned from the germline V gene as SGHRS and YFSETQ. Trimming removed 4 bases from V and 7 bases from J, leaving 18 bases between the germline ends. Measured from the cysteine to the phenylalanine, the CDR3 is 14 residues long. The only DNA kept is the CDR3, 42 bases in frame from the first base. The chain is encoded by TRBV5-1 joined to TRBJ2-7; the D gene could be TRBD1 or TRBD2, each one agreeing over 6 bases. What was sequenced was PBMCs or a T cell subset sorted from them (not recorded which). The origin of this receptor is a man in his late teens or twenties who had mild COVID-19 (a few samples of this study predate the infection). The sample titles of this study are shuffled in the database, so cell type and time point are left out; the donor was told from shared clones. The base sequence is TGCGCCAGCAGCACGGGGGCCTCCTCGCTGGAGCAGTACTTC. This sequence encodes CASSTGASSLEQYF.